These T cell receptor beta chains were read from a single sample in a study of cytomegalovirus exposure and HLA in healthy donors. Data came from immunoSEQ multiplex PCR; TCRdb stores just in-frame clones and leaves some out. This listing includes about 170,000 clones. The specimen was PBMCs. These TCRs come from a woman in her sixties in good health and CMV-seronegative. Both conserved end residues are part of each CDR3. A D gene is named only where the DNA matches it firmly.

J gene | V gene | CDR3 length | D gene | CDR3 protein | CDR3 DNA
TRBJ1-4 | TRBV7-2 | 13 | TRBD1 | CASSLVGGEELFF | TGTGCCAGCAGTCTGGTAGGGGGCGAGGAACTGTTTTTT
TRBJ1-2 | TRBV6-1 | 12 | - | CASRQDTYGYTF | TGTGCCAGCAGACAAGACACCTATGGCTACACCTTC
TRBJ1-1 | TRBV9 | 13 | - | CASSVNQLAEAFF | TGTGCCAGCAGCGTAAATCAGCTAGCTGAAGCTTTCTTT
TRBJ2-5 | TRBV2 | 14 | - | CASNRGGQETSQYF | TGTGCCAGCAATAGGGGGGGACAGGAGACGTCCCAGTACTTC
TRBJ1-1 | TRBV7-9 | 11 | TRBD1 | CASDRDTEAFF | TGTGCCAGCGACAGGGACACTGAAGCTTTCTTT
TRBJ1-1 | TRBV5-1 | 11 | - | CASTDLTEAFF | TGCGCCAGCACGGACTTAACTGAAGCTTTCTTT
TRBJ2-7 | TRBV19 | 17 | TRBD2 | CASSTIAGVVGSYEQYF | TGTGCCAGTAGTACGATAGCGGGAGTAGTAGGTTCCTACGAGCAGTACTTC
TRBJ1-1 | TRBV28 | 13 | TRBD1 | CASSLRGTTEAFF | TGTGCCAGCAGTCTCAGGGGGACTACTGAAGCTTTCTTT
TRBJ1-1 | TRBV9 | 15 | TRBD1 | CASSVAPSGDSEAFF | TGTGCCAGCAGCGTAGCACCGTCGGGGGACAGTGAAGCTTTCTTT
TRBJ1-1 | TRBV2 | 14 | TRBD1 | CASRRGQSNTEAFF | TGTGCCAGCAGGCGGGGACAGTCGAACACTGAAGCTTTCTTT
TRBJ2-5 | TRBV18 | 15 | TRBD1 | CASSLRQGGKETQYF | TGTGCCAGCTCACTGCGACAGGGTGGGAAGGAGACCCAGTACTTC
TRBJ1-1 | TRBV13 | 14 | - | CASSLGDSETEAFF | TGTGCCAGCAGCTTAGGGGACAGTGAAACTGAAGCTTTCTTT
TRBJ1-4 | TRBV5-5 | 13 | - | CASSLVRPEKLFF | TGTGCCAGCAGCTTGGTCAGGCCTGAAAAACTGTTTTTT
TRBJ2-3 | TRBV5-5 | 15 | - | CASSLETGTLDTQYF | TGTGCCAGCAGCTTGGAAACGGGTACGTTGGATACGCAGTATTTT
TRBJ2-2 | TRBV11-2 | 15 | TRBD1 | CASSLLRDSSGELFF | TGTGCCAGCAGCCTCCTCCGGGACAGTTCCGGGGAGCTGTTTTTT
TRBJ1-4 | TRBV19 | 14 | - | CASSIVGASEKLFF | TGTGCCAGTAGTATTGTAGGGGCGTCTGAAAAACTGTTTTTT
TRBJ2-7 | TRBV6-1 | 15 | TRBD2 | CASSELAGGRGEQYF | TGTGCCAGCAGTGAACTAGCGGGAGGCCGGGGCGAGCAGTACTTC
TRBJ1-1 | TRBV14 | 16 | - | CASSQGDWGGETEAFF | TGTGCCAGCAGCCAAGGGGACTGGGGAGGGGAAACTGAAGCTTTCTTT
TRBJ2-5 | TRBV2 | 16 | - | CASIPGWGREGETQYF | TGTGCCAGCATCCCGGGTTGGGGGCGAGAGGGGGAGACCCAGTACTTC
TRBJ1-6 | TRBV5-1 | 13 | - | CASSETTGSPLHF | TGCGCCAGCAGTGAGACCACGGGTTCACCCCTCCACTTT
TRBJ1-2 | TRBV19 | 15 | TRBD1 | CASSIEPTGNYGYTF | TGTGCCAGTAGTATAGAACCGACAGGGAACTATGGCTACACCTTC
TRBJ2-2 | TRBV4-2 | 16 | TRBD2 | CASSLETSGVTGELFF | TGTGCCAGCAGCCTAGAGACTAGCGGGGTCACCGGGGAGCTGTTTTTT
TRBJ1-2 | TRBV12-5 | 12 | - | CASGLDSYGYTF | TGTGCTAGTGGTTTGGACAGTTATGGCTACACCTTC
TRBJ2-5 | TRBV7-9 | 14 | TRBD1 | CASLGQAGYGTQYF | TGTGCCAGCTTAGGACAGGCCGGCTATGGGACCCAGTACTTC
TRBJ1-2 | TRBV7-9 | 13 | - | CASSLVSGDGYTF | TGTGCCAGCAGCTTAGTGTCAGGGGATGGCTACACCTTC
TRBJ2-5 | TRBV5-1 | 18 | TRBD2 | CASSLEGLAGTGGETQYF | TGCGCCAGCAGCTTGGAGGGTCTAGCGGGGACCGGAGGGGAGACCCAGTACTTC
TRBJ2-7 | TRBV5-4 | 15 | TRBD2 | CASSPSGAISYEQYF | TGTGCCAGCAGCCCTAGCGGCGCTATATCCTACGAGCAGTACTTC
TRBJ2-3 | TRBV5-1 | 19 | TRBD2 | CASSLGGRLAGAFTDTQYF | TGCGCCAGCAGCTTGGGGGGGCGACTAGCGGGGGCCTTCACAGATACGCAGTATTTT
TRBJ1-1 | TRBV10-3 | 13 | - | CAITRLPNTEAFF | TGTGCCATCACCAGATTACCGAACACTGAAGCTTTCTTT
TRBJ1-6 | TRBV7-6 | 13 | - | CASSLGTNSPLHF | TGTGCCAGCAGCTTAGGGACAAATTCACCCCTCCACTTT
TRBJ2-1 | TRBV9 | 17 | TRBD2 | CASSHPIGSGRGNEQFF | TGTGCCAGCAGCCACCCTATTGGTAGCGGGAGGGGCAATGAGCAGTTCTTC
TRBJ1-1 | TRBV15 | 14 | - | CATSRVVGGLKAFF | TGTGCCACCAGCAGAGTCGTCGGGGGTCTGAAAGCTTTCTTT
TRBJ1-1 | TRBV5-1 | 14 | TRBD1 | CASSLDRANTEAFF | TGCGCCAGCAGTCTTGACAGGGCGAACACTGAAGCTTTCTTT
TRBJ1-3 | TRBV6-6 | 14 | - | CASSTGSSGNTIYF | TGTGCCAGCAGTACAGGGAGCTCTGGAAACACCATATATTTT
TRBJ1-4 | TRBV5-1 | 15 | - | CASSPRGGALEKLFF | TGCGCCAGCAGCCCACGGGGGGGGGCGCTTGAAAAACTGTTTTTT
TRBJ2-5 | TRBV2 | 14 | TRBD1 | CASSTDRGQETQYF | TGTGCCAGCAGTACCGACAGGGGTCAAGAGACCCAGTACTTC
TRBJ1-1 | TRBV5-5 | 18 | TRBD1 | CASSLGRGTVVPNTEAFF | TGTGCCAGCAGCTTGGGTCGAGGGACAGTGGTTCCGAACACTGAAGCTTTCTTT
TRBJ2-5 | TRBV19 | 14 | - | CASSRWTEQETQYF | TGTGCCAGTAGTAGATGGACAGAGCAAGAGACCCAGTACTTC
TRBJ2-7 | TRBV2 | 14 | - | CASSEPRGAYEQYF | TGTGCCAGCAGTGAACCCAGGGGGGCCTACGAGCAGTACTTC
TRBJ2-5 | TRBV5-5 | 13 | - | CASSVTPPETQYF | TGTGCCAGCAGCGTGACTCCTCCGGAGACCCAGTACTTC
TRBJ2-7 | TRBV7-9 | 15 | TRBD1 | CASSARDRGGSEQYF | TGTGCCAGCAGCGCCCGGGACAGGGGAGGGAGCGAGCAGTACTTC
TRBJ2-5 | TRBV9 | 14 | - | CASSPPGSGETQYF | TGTGCCAGCAGCCCCCCCGGCTCCGGGGAGACCCAGTACTTC
TRBJ2-1 | TRBV6-6 | 15 | TRBD2 | CASSLSGGLYNEQFF | TGTGCCAGCAGTCTTAGCGGGGGGCTCTACAATGAGCAGTTCTTC
TRBJ2-1 | TRBV5-5 | 16 | - | CASSLPGLTSGNEQFF | TGTGCCAGCAGCTTACCGGGACTGACTTCTGGCAATGAGCAGTTCTTC
TRBJ2-5 | TRBV14 | 16 | - | CASSQKNTVIQETQYF | TGTGCCAGCAGCCAAAAAAATACAGTAATACAAGAGACCCAGTACTTC
TRBJ2-7 | TRBV6-6 | 12 | - | CASSLRGYEQYF | TGTGCCAGCAGCCTCAGGGGCTACGAGCAGTACTTC
TRBJ1-5 | TRBV25-1 | 14 | - | CASSEYAGNQPQHF | TGTGCCAGCAGTGAATATGCGGGGAATCAGCCCCAGCATTTT
TRBJ2-1 | TRBV6-5 | 14 | TRBD2 | CATYSGRAGNEQFF | TGTGCCACATATAGCGGGAGGGCCGGCAATGAGCAGTTCTTC
TRBJ1-3 | TRBV11-2 | 15 | TRBD1 | CASSFDRGYGNTIYF | TGTGCCAGCAGCTTCGACAGGGGCTATGGAAACACCATATATTTT
TRBJ2-2 | TRBV30 | 18 | TRBD2 | CAWSLLRTSGRGSGELFF | TGTGCCTGGAGTCTTCTTAGGACTAGCGGGAGGGGGTCCGGGGAGCTGTTTTTT
TRBJ2-1 | TRBV9 | 16 | TRBD2 | CASSVGAGVSYHEQFF | TGTGCCAGCAGCGTAGGGGCGGGGGTCTCCTACCATGAGCAGTTCTTC